The sequence of this T cell receptor (beta chain) was determined in a study of vaccination and CD4 T cells after COVID-19. In the study overall: Each post-COVID sample was drawn after diagnosis, and the median interval was roughly 100 days (range 35 to 161).

Treatment described: approximately nine-day PBMC culture with coronavirus spike peptide pools or control peptides (ViraFEST assay). The CDR3 is 17 amino acids. Trimming at V came to 3 bases and at J to 7 bases, leaving 10 bases not matched to a gene. CDR1 and CDR2 (germline): ENHRY, SYGVKD. An Oncomine TCR Beta short-read assay was used to sequence the DNA from cultured CD4+ T cells. TCRdb called the PCR reads again in MiXCR, with one record for every CDR3 protein. The sample yields some 8,000 distinct CDR3 sequences, around 18% seen once. In the case of this clonotype: The antigen is not known.

This chain uses TRBV10-3 with TRBJ2-2, with TRBD1 identical over 11 bases. This clonotype was obtained from a human donor who had recovered from COVID-19. The sequenced sample was CD4+ T cells from blood, cultured in vitro, obtained after SARS-CoV-2 vaccination. In DNA form, the CDR3 reads TGTGCCATCAGTGACGGAGGACAGGGGGCGCGTGGCGGGGAGCTGTTTTTT. This codes for CAISDGGQGARGGELFF.